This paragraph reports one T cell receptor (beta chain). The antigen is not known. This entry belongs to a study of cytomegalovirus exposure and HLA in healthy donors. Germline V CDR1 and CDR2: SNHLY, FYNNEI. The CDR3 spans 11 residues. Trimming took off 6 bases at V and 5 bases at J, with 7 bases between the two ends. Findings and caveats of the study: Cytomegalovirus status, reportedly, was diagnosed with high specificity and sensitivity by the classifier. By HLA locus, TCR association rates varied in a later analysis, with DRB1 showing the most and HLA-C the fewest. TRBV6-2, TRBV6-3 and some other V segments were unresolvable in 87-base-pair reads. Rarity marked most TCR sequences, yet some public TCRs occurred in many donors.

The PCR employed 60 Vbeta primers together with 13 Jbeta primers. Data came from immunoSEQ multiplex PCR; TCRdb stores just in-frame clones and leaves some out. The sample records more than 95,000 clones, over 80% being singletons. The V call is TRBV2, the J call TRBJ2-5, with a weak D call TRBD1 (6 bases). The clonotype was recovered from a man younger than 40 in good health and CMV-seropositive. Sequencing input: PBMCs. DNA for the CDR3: TGTGCCAGCAGGCAGGGGGAGACCCAGTACTTC. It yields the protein CASRQGETQYF.